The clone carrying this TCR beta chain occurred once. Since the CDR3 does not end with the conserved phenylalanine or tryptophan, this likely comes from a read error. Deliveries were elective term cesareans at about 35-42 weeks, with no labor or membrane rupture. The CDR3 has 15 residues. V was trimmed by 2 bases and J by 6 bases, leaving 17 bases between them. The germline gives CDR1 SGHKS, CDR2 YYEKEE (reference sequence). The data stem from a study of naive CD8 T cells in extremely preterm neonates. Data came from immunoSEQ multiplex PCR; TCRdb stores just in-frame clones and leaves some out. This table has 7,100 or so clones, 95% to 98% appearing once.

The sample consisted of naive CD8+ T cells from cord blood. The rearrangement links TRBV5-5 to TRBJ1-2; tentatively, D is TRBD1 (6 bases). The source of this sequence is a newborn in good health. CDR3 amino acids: CASSLGAGAANGYTL. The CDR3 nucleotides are TGTGCCAGCAGCTTAGGGGCAGGGGCGGCGAATGGCTACACCCTC.